Below, 30 T cell receptor beta chains from the same sample are listed, as sequenced in a study of regulatory T cells in long-lasting Graves disease. Assembly of TCR beta libraries relied on iRepertoire HTBI primers together with Arm-PCR of CDR3 regions. In TCRdb, the multiplex PCR reads were re-called with MiXCR into one record per CDR3 protein. The profile covers approximately 690,000 distinct CDR3 sequences, with around 30% appearing a single time and roughly 41% taken by the ten largest. Stated time point: persistent/refractory GD, antithyroid drugs over 5 years with positive TRAb. PBMCs were the source of the RNA used for TCR sequencing. Sample: peripheral blood mononuclear cells (PBMCs), taken when the disease was refractory, from a patient treated with antithyroid drugs. These receptors came from a female donor with Graves disease.

The V and J genes are TRBV10-3 and TRBJ2-5; 9 bases fit TRBD1. Germline CDR1 is ENHRY and CDR2 is SYGVKD. There are 15 residues in the CDR3. V lost 5 bases, J lost 5 bases, and 9 bases stayed unmatched. The CDR3 here is CAISPRTGGGETQYF. The DNA of the CDR3 is TGTGCCATCAGTCCAAGAACAGGGGGCGGCGAGACCCAGTACTTC.

Here the CDR3 reads CASSFDRTSSGNTIYF. Here the CDR3 DNA reads TGTGCCAGCAGCTTCGACAGGACAAGCTCTGGAAACACCATATATTTT. This rearrangement joins TRBV13 to TRBJ1-3; TRBD1 might be the D (6 bases). The CDR3 covers 16 residues. Trimming took 3 bases from V and 0 from J, leaving 12 bases between them. Germline-derived CDR1 and CDR2 are PRHDT and FYEKMQ (reference sequence).

A few counts support this clonotype. The V gene is TRBV27, the J gene TRBJ1-2; D perhaps matches TRBD1 (6 bases). The germline V gene has CDR1 MNHEY and CDR2 SMNVEV (reference sequence). Trimming left V 5 bases short and J 5 bases short, with 12 bases between. This CDR3 is built from 13 residues. The CDR3 bases are TGTGCCAGCAGTCGCCCACAGGGTTATGGCTACACCTTC. Amino acid sequence: CASSRPQGYGYTF.

The chain couples TRBV20-1 to TRBJ1-1; D is unclear. The CDR3 spans 14 residues. V dropped 6 bases and J dropped 4 bases, with 18 bases sitting between them. Germline lookup yields CDR1 DFQATT and CDR2 SNEGSKA (reference sequence). As DNA, the CDR3 is TGCAGTGCCCCCCGGGCATTATTGAGCACTGAAGCTTTCTTT. Translated, it gives CSAPRALLSTEAFF.

In its sample, this clonotype was seen a few times. This chain joins TRBV11-2 and TRBJ1-2, with 7 bases identical to TRBD1. Germline V gene sequence: CDR1 SGHAT, CDR2 FQNNGV. Trimming at V came to 0 bases and at J to 2 bases, leaving 6 bases not matched to a gene. CDR3 size: 16 residues. The CDR3 reads CASSLEAGGGNYGYTF. The DNA of the CDR3 is TGTGCCAGCAGCTTAGAGGCAGGGGGTGGCAACTATGGCTACACCTTC.

This clonotype has just a few counts. V and J are TRBV11-1 and TRBJ1-1; no definite D call. Germline CDR1 reads SGHAT; CDR2 reads FQDESV (reference sequence). This CDR3 is built from 14 residues. V was pared by 7 bases and J by 3 bases, with 15 bases between. The CDR3 DNA sequence: TGTGCCAGCACTACCCACCTCCGAGACACTGAAGCTTTCTTT. It specifies CASTTHLRDTEAFF.

In this sample, this clonotype turned up a few times. The V gene is TRBV7-7, the J gene TRBJ2-2, with D perhaps TRBD1 or TRBD2 (5 bases each). V lost 5 bases, J lost 4 bases, and 26 bases lay in between. CDR1 SSHAT and CDR2 FNYEAQ come from the germline V gene (reference sequence). This CDR3 spans 19 amino acids. CDR3 sequence: CASSPNWWSGRTTTGELFF. DNA of the CDR3: TGTGCCAGCAGCCCCAATTGGTGGTCGGGACGGACGACCACCGGGGAGCTGTTTTTT.

The chain joins TRBV12-3 or TRBV12-4 to TRBJ1-5, with D uncertain. The CDR3 has 14 residues. The germline V and J ends were trimmed by 6 bases and 1 base, with 10 bases remaining between them. The CDR3 nucleotides are TGTGCCAGCAGAAAAGAGGGAAGCAATCAGCCCCAGCATTTT. This codes for CASRKEGSNQPQHF.

This clonotype was counted only a few times. The chain is built from TRBV27 and TRBJ1-6; D not certain. Germline lookup yields CDR1 MNHEY and CDR2 SMNVEV (reference sequence). CDR3 size: 15 residues. Trimming took off 5 bases at V and 7 bases at J, with 15 bases between the two ends. CDR3 nucleotides: TGTGCCAGCAGTATCAGGTGGGGTGGGAATTCACCCCTCCACTTT. Protein: CASSIRWGGNSPLHF.

J is TRBJ1-6 and V is TRBV7-2; D unclear. CDR1 and CDR2 from the germline V gene are SGHTA and FQGNSA. The CDR3 covers 15 residues. V dropped 3 bases and J dropped 2 bases, with 8 bases sitting between them. The chain's CDR3 is CASSLYRPYNSPLHF. In DNA form, the CDR3 reads TGTGCCAGCAGCTTGTACAGACCCTATAATTCACCCCTCCACTTT.

This clonotype was seen ten or more times. CDR3 bases: TGCAGTGCTATTACAGGGGGTGGTAATGAAAAACTGTTTTTT. This encodes CSAITGGGNEKLFF. The rearrangement uses TRBV20-1 and TRBJ1-4; TRBD1 agrees at 8 bases. The CDR3 length is 14 residues. V was clipped by 4 bases and J by 4 bases; unmatched bases: 5. CDR1 and CDR2 from the germline V gene are DFQATT and SNEGSKA (reference sequence).

The chain carries TRBV20-1 and TRBJ2-1, with no clear D. Trimming pared 3 bases from V and 3 bases from J, leaving 12 bases between. Germline CDR1 is DFQATT and CDR2 is SNEGSKA (reference sequence). The CDR3 extends over 14 amino acids. This CDR3 is CSARFGMGYNEQFF. DNA for the CDR3: TGCAGTGCTAGGTTTGGAATGGGCTACAATGAGCAGTTCTTC.

The chain recombines TRBV12-3 or TRBV12-4 with TRBJ2-3; D remains unclear. The CDR3 totals 13 residues. V dropped 7 bases and J dropped 1 base, with 9 bases sitting between them. The CDR3 bases are TGTGCCAGCACTTGGACGGGCACAGATACGCAGTATTTT. It translates to CASTWTGTDTQYF.

J is TRBJ1-2 and V is TRBV5-1, with TRBD1 identical over 9 bases. CDR1 is SGHRS and CDR2 is YFSETQ in the germline V gene. CDR3 length: 16 amino acids. The junction had 8 bases not matched to a gene; V was cut back by 1 base and J by 4 bases. For the CDR3, the DNA is TGCGCCAGCAGCTTGATCCCGGGACAGGGTTCCTATGGCTACACCTTC. Translation gives CASSLIPGQGSYGYTF. Looking up the rest from reference TRBV5-1 and TRBJ1-2 gives the full variable domain: KAGVTQTPRYLIKTRGQQVTLSCSPISGHRSVSWYQQTPGQGLQFLFEYFSETQRNKGNFPGRFSGRQFSNSRSEMNVSTLELGDSALYLCASSLIPGQGSYGYTFGSGTRLTVV.

The CDR3 coding sequence is TGTGCCAGCAGTTTAAGTTGGGGAAATGAAGCTTTCTTT. Residues: CASSLSWGNEAFF. The chain has TRBV12-3 or TRBV12-4 and TRBJ1-1, with D unresolved. Trimming took 2 bases from V and 7 from J, leaving 11 bases between them. The CDR3 totals 13 residues.

This clonotype was picked up many times. V and J are TRBV20-1 and TRBJ1-1; D is perhaps TRBD1 (5 bases). The CDR3 length is 14 residues. Trimming removed 3 bases from V and 4 bases from J, with 15 bases in between. CDR1 is DFQATT and CDR2 is SNEGSKA in the germline V gene (reference sequence). The CDR3 region is CSASIQGLTTEAFF. The CDR3 DNA reads TGCAGTGCTAGTATCCAGGGCCTGACCACTGAAGCTTTCTTT.

The rearrangement joins TRBV3-1 to TRBJ2-5, with D possibly being TRBD2 (6 bases). CDR3 size: 15 residues. Germline CDR1 LGHDT, CDR2 YNNKEL (reference sequence). Trimming took 1 base from V and 2 from J, leaving 11 bases between them. As DNA, the CDR3 is TGTGCCAGCAGCCAAGGGCAGCTAGCGCAAGAGACCCAGTACTTC. It yields the protein CASSQGQLAQETQYF.

The chain employs TRBV19 and TRBJ2-7; D is undetermined. CDR1 LNHDA and CDR2 SQIVND come from the germline V gene (reference sequence). The CDR3 has 13 amino acids. V was clipped by 9 bases and J by 2 bases, with 14 bases between them. The CDR3 loop is CASGPLKTYEQYF. The CDR3 DNA reads TGTGCCAGCGGACCGCTAAAGACCTACGAGCAGTACTTC.

This clonotype was observed a handful of times. This chain connects TRBV20-1 to TRBJ1-1; no definite D call. CDR1 is DFQATT and CDR2 is SNEGSKA in the germline V gene (reference sequence). Trimming shortened V by 1 base and J by 3 bases, and 12 bases separated the two germline ends. The CDR3 runs to 14 residues. This CDR3 is CSARVGNSDTEAFF. In nucleotides, the CDR3 is TGCAGTGCTAGAGTGGGGAACTCGGACACTGAAGCTTTCTTT.

The V call is TRBV3-1, the J call TRBJ2-1; tentative D call: TRBD2 (6 bases). Between the trimmed V and J ends, which lost 2 bases and 2 bases, there was a span of 10 bases. There are 15 residues in the CDR3. From germline, CDR1 is LGHDT and CDR2 YNNKEL (reference sequence). CDR3 sequence (DNA): TGTGCCAGCAGCCAAACCCCGGGAGCCTACAATGAGCAGTTCTTC. Amino acids: CASSQTPGAYNEQFF.

The J gene is TRBJ2-7, the V gene TRBV20-1; no clear D gene. The CDR3 runs to 15 residues. Germline CDR1 DFQATT, CDR2 SNEGSKA (reference sequence). Trimming removed 3 bases at V and 0 bases at J, with 15 bases between. The CDR3 DNA sequence: TGCAGTGCTAGTCCCCAGGACCAGAGCTCCTACGAGCAGTACTTC. Its protein is CSASPQDQSSYEQYF.

This clonotype occurred a few times. The V call is TRBV20-1, the J call TRBJ1-5; D remains unclear. The CDR3 has 15 amino acids. Germline lookup yields CDR1 DFQATT and CDR2 SNEGSKA (reference sequence). Between the trimmed V and J ends, which lost 5 bases and 3 bases, there was a span of 17 bases. CDR3: CSARRGRSDNQPQHF. CDR3 coding DNA: TGCAGTGCTCGCCGCGGACGGTCAGACAATCAGCCCCAGCATTTT.

V gene TRBV7-9 combines with J gene TRBJ2-2, with D possibly being TRBD2 (6 bases). From germline, CDR1 is SEHNR and CDR2 FQNEAQ (reference sequence). The CDR3 loop spans 18 amino acids. V was pared by 2 bases and J by 6 bases, with 22 bases between. The CDR3 loop reads CASSLPKGLPMISGELFF. The CDR3 DNA reads as TGTGCCAGCAGCTTACCGAAGGGACTCCCAATGATCTCCGGGGAGCTGTTTTTT. Full variable domain (outside the CDR3, taken from reference TRBV7-9 and TRBJ2-2): DTGVSQNPRHKITKRGQNVTFRCDPISEHNRLYWYRQTLGQGPEFLTYFQNEAQLEKSRLLSDRFSAERPKGSFSTLEIQRTEQGDSAMYLCASSLPKGLPMISGELFFGEGSRLTVL.

Details on this clonotype: It may be a read error: a sequence one base away is much more abundant. The J gene is TRBJ1-5, the V gene TRBV27; D perhaps matches TRBD1 (5 bases). CDR1 is MNHEY, CDR2 SMNVEV, per germline (reference sequence). There are 16 residues in the CDR3. The ends were cut back, 5 bases at V and 10 bases at J, with 24 bases in the middle. CDR3: CASSPLWGDGGEPQHF. The CDR3 DNA reads as TGTGCCAGCAGTCCCTTGTGGGGGGACGGGGGGGAACCCCAGCATTTT.

In this sample, this clonotype turned up a few times. The chain carries TRBV7-9 and TRBJ1-2, with D unclear. Per the germline V gene, CDR1 is SEHNR and CDR2 is FQNEAQ (reference sequence). V dropped 5 bases and J dropped 2 bases, with 15 bases sitting between them. The CDR3 loop spans 15 amino acids. The CDR3 reads CASSPNTGPNYGYTF. In nucleotides, the CDR3 is TGTGCCAGCAGCCCCAACACCGGACCCAACTATGGCTACACCTTC.

This clonotype was observed a handful of times. The genes are TRBV12-3 or TRBV12-4 and TRBJ1-2; D is ambiguous. This CDR3 comprises 14 residues. The V end was cut by 5 bases, the J end by 8 bases, with 18 bases between. CDR3 bases: TGTGCCAGCAGTACTACACGATCTACCAGGGGCTACACCTTC. This gives the protein CASSTTRSTRGYTF.

This clonotype was seen many times. The CDR3 DNA reads TGTGCTAGTGTCCCGGGACAGCTTTATGGCTACACCTTC. This translates into CASVPGQLYGYTF. The chain links TRBV12-5 to TRBJ1-2; 7 nucleotides align to TRBD1. V gave up 7 bases and J gave up 5 bases; unmatched junction bases: 7. Germline V gives CDR1 LGHNT, CDR2 FRNRAP. There are 13 residues in the CDR3.

J is TRBJ2-1 and V is TRBV19; D may be TRBD1 or TRBD2 (5 bases each). The CDR3 totals 13 residues. Trimming took 0 bases from V and 10 from J, leaving 10 bases between them. Per germline, CDR1 LNHDA and CDR2 SQIVND (reference sequence). The CDR3 sequence: CASSIERDQEQFF. The CDR3, as DNA: TGTGCCAGTAGTATAGAACGGGACCAGGAGCAGTTCTTC.

Here the CDR3 DNA reads TGTGCCAGCAGTGACAGGGGGGTGTACGAGCAGTACTTC. It translates to CASSDRGVYEQYF. The rearrangement uses TRBV25-1 and TRBJ2-7; D is possibly TRBD1 (7 bases). CDR1 MGHDK and CDR2 SYGVNS come from the germline V gene. Trimming removed 3 bases at V and 4 bases at J, with 10 bases between. The CDR3 totals 13 residues.

A few counts support this clonotype. This chain uses TRBV7-2 with TRBJ2-7, with D possibly called TRBD1 or TRBD2 (5 bases each). This CDR3 region has 14 residues. Germline assignment: CDR1 SGHTA and CDR2 FQGNSA. V lost 5 bases, J lost 4 bases, and 15 bases lay in between. In DNA form, the CDR3 reads TGTGCCAGCAGCACCCCCGGGACCTTGTACGAGCAGTACTTC. It translates to CASSTPGTLYEQYF. The entire variable domain, with the rest obtained from reference TRBV7-2 and TRBJ2-7, is as follows: GAGVSQSPSNKVTEKGKDVELRCDPISGHTALYWYRQSLGQGLEFLIYFQGNSAPDKSGLPSDRFSAERTGGSVSTLTIQRTQQEDSAVYLCASSTPGTLYEQYFGPGTRLTVT.